The rows below give T cell receptor beta chains drawn from one sample of a study of T cells after yellow fever vaccination. TCRdb reprocessed the 5' RACE reads with MiXCR, giving one entry per CDR3 protein. The sample has 500,000 to 650,000 distinct CDR3 sequences, roughly 12% seen once. The sequenced sample was PBMCs, obtained on the day of the yellow fever booster vaccination. The receptors were gathered from a young man who received the YFV17D yellow fever vaccine. Both conserved end residues are part of each CDR3. D genes are given only for firm matches. The listing skips clone size in some rows; elsewhere it reads once, few, many or a size class.

TRBJ2-2 NA NA TRBV24-1 CATRPAQGPTGELFF TGTGCCACCCGTCCTGCCCAAGGACCCACCGGGGAGCTGTTTTTT
TRBJ2-2 NA NA TRBV6-2/TRBV6-3 CASSLLAQRHTGELFF TGTGCCAGCAGCCTACTCGCCCAGCGACACACCGGGGAGCTGTTTTTT
TRBJ2-5 TRBD2 few TRBV5-1 CASSLVLGLAGRQETQYF TGCGCCAGCAGCTTGGTTTTAGGGCTAGCGGGACGACAAGAGACCCAGTACTTC
TRBJ2-3 TRBD1 many TRBV27 CASSLLRTGVEYF TGTGCCAGCAGTTTACTACGGACAGGGGTGGAGTATTTT
TRBJ2-3 NA NA TRBV29-1 CSAESLLRDTQYF TGCAGCGCGGAGTCCCTCCTACGAGATACGCAGTATTTT
TRBJ2-1 NA few TRBV3-1 CASSPGDYNEQFF TGTGCCAGCAGCCCCGGAGACTACAATGAGCAGTTCTTC
TRBJ1-2 NA few TRBV7-6 CASSPGMGGGYTF TGTGCCAGCAGCCCGGGGATGGGGGGAGGCTACACCTTC
TRBJ2-7 TRBD1 few TRBV7-2 CASSPDRGLGYEQYF TGTGCCAGCAGCCCCGACAGGGGGCTAGGGTACGAGCAGTACTTC
TRBJ1-5 NA NA TRBV27 CASSLTGHSNQPQHF TGTGCCAGCAGTTTAACGGGACATAGCAATCAGCCCCAGCATTTT
TRBJ2-5 NA few TRBV20-1 CSADTGIQETQYF TGCAGTGCGGATACAGGGATCCAAGAGACCCAGTACTTC
TRBJ2-7 TRBD2 few TRBV20-1 CSAPRLAGGITYEQYF TGCAGTGCCCCCCGACTAGCGGGAGGTATCACCTACGAGCAGTACTTC
TRBJ1-1 TRBD1 many TRBV18 CASSRQGWMNTEAFF TGTGCCAGCTCACGACAGGGGTGGATGAACACTGAAGCTTTCTTT
TRBJ2-7 NA many TRBV12-3/TRBV12-4 CASSLRGPLYEQYF TGTGCCAGCAGTTTACGAGGGCCTCTGTACGAGCAGTACTTC
TRBJ1-6 TRBD1 few TRBV5-1 CASSLGQGRPPLHF TGCGCCAGCAGCTTAGGACAGGGGAGACCACCCCTCCACTTT
TRBJ2-7 TRBD1 NA TRBV5-1 CASSLGTGGGYEQYF TGCGCCAGCAGCTTGGGGACAGGGGGCGGCTACGAGCAGTACTTC
TRBJ2-7 TRBD1 NA TRBV7-6 CASSSTGMNEQYF TGTGCCAGCAGCTCGACAGGGATGAACGAGCAGTACTTC